One and the same sample provided the 3 T cell receptor beta chains below, sequenced in a study of OX40 agonist ivuxolimab in advanced cancers. TCRdb's copy holds only in-frame clones and misses some; the assay was immunoSEQ multiplex PCR. The table shows approximately 54,000 clones, with approximately 90% occurring only once. The source material was CD4+ or CD8+ T cells sorted from blood, sampled in a trial of the OX40 agonist ivuxolimab. These receptors were obtained from an adult with an advanced solid tumor such as melanoma, head and neck, liver or kidney cancer.

V is TRBV27 and J is TRBJ1-2; D is possibly TRBD1 (6 bases). This CDR3 has 16 amino acids. With 8 bases removed from V and 3 bases from J, the gap between germline ends came to 22 bases. CDR1 is MNHEY and CDR2 is SMNVEV in the germline V gene (reference sequence). The CDR3 DNA follows: TGTGCCAGCCGGACCATAACAGGGCCTGAATACTATGGCTACACCTTC. Protein product: CASRTITGPEYYGYTF.

J is TRBJ2-1 and V is TRBV29-1; D is ambiguous. Germline assignment: CDR1 SQVTM and CDR2 ANQGSEA. The CDR3 spans 16 residues. V lost 0 bases to trimming and J lost 9 bases, with 21 bases between them. Here the CDR3 reads CSVEDNRATLGGEQFF. In DNA, the CDR3 is TGCAGCGTTGAAGATAATCGGGCAACGTTGGGCGGTGAGCAGTTCTTC.

This clone has more than one count but fewer than ten. The gene calls are TRBV11-3 and TRBJ1-1; no definite D call. V lost 1 base and J 0 bases, leaving 12 bases between the germline ends. The CDR3 spans 16 residues. Germline loops: CDR1 SGHNT, CDR2 YENEEA. The CDR3: CASSLGVTALNTEAFF. DNA of the CDR3: TGTGCCAGCAGCTTAGGCGTAACAGCGTTGAACACTGAAGCTTTCTTT.